Included here is one TCR beta chain sequence, with context. The sample comes from a study of shared clonotypes between healthy human individuals. The CDR3 is made up of 12 amino acids. CDR1 SGHRS and CDR2 YFSETQ come from the germline V gene. V shed 3 bases and J 6 bases; nucleotides not matched to a gene: 1. Terminally differentiated effector memory CD45RA+ cells were left out of the naive CD8 fraction, which was CD45RO-negative and positively selected for CCR7. Nashville, Tennessee was home to all donors, who were Caucasian adults. The assay used deep level. Using immunoSEQ multiplex PCR, the repertoire was profiled, and TCRdb retains in-frame clones only, with some absent. The repertoire has about 2 million clones, about 95% of them found once; the top ten carry 0.9% to 1.3%.

The chain carries TRBV5-1 and TRBJ1-1, with 8 bases that match TRBD1. The sequenced material came from naive CD8+ T cells sorted from blood. The clonotype originates from a man between 18 and 35 years old in good health. CDR3 sequence: CASSWTGSEAFF. The DNA for the CDR3 is TGCGCCAGCAGCTGGACAGGGTCTGAAGCTTTCTTT.